Listed below are T cell receptor beta chains from one sample, sequenced in a study of blood T cell repertoires in COVID-19. Libraries were prepared by immunoSEQ multiplex PCR; TCRdb keeps only in-frame clonotypes and omits some of them. This sample has roughly 300,000 clones, with about 89% found just once. Specimen: PBMCs or T cells enriched from blood (not recorded which). The source of these receptors is a woman in her 30s who had recovered from COVID-19. Both conserved end residues are part of each CDR3.

TRBJ1-4,TRBV2,CASSEQGTNEKLFF
TRBJ2-2,TRBV27,CASRGGANTGELFF
TRBJ1-6,TRBV5-1,CASSSGTGDSPLHF
TRBJ2-4,TRBV7-9,CASSALRLAKNIQYF
TRBJ1-5,TRBV19,CASAHQGDHNQPQHF
TRBJ2-1,TRBV14,CASSQPLAGGVSYNEQFF
TRBJ2-3,TRBV5-1,CASSSPPGLAGAGGTDTQYF
TRBJ2-7,TRBV7-9,CASSPLGGRIPEQYF
TRBJ1-4,TRBV19,CASSNGRLGEKLFF
TRBJ1-2,TRBV20-1,CSASDPGTLRGNYGYTF
TRBJ2-1,TRBV5-1,CASSFYQGAPYNEQFF
TRBJ1-2,TRBV27,CASSLAWTGNYGYTF
TRBJ1-2,TRBV6-6,CASTSGRDGYTF
TRBJ2-1,TRBV7-9,CASSLEAGAPYNEQFF
TRBJ1-6,TRBV10-3,CAISLDGTGSNSPLHF
TRBJ1-3,TRBV30,CAWSTGTSGNTIYF
TRBJ2-2,TRBV7-6,CASSLPVTGELFF
TRBJ2-2,TRBV29-1,CSVGQGESTGELFF
TRBJ1-6,TRBV5-1,CASSNAVDSPLHF
TRBJ1-5,TRBV4-1,CASSQDGAGNQPQHF
TRBJ1-1,TRBV5-1,CASSLVGLGDTEAFF
TRBJ2-1,TRBV20-1,CSASAPGRGYNEQFF
TRBJ1-2,TRBV25-1,CASSEWSSLFYGYTF
TRBJ1-2,TRBV6-5,CASSYLSDSNYGYTF
TRBJ2-3,TRBV18,CASSPPGSGSDTQYF
TRBJ1-4,TRBV7-8,CASSTGGYANEKLFF
TRBJ2-7,TRBV11-2,CASSLETSGGVFEQYF
TRBJ2-7,TRBV27,CASRDTVGGRGGYEQYF
TRBJ2-4,TRBV21-1,CASRIHGTGCLIKNIQYF
TRBJ2-7,TRBV5-5,CASSSGDRGIYEQYF
TRBJ1-1,TRBV10-1,CASSARQGLNTEAFF
TRBJ1-2,TRBV19,CASSSLQGLYGYTF
TRBJ2-2,TRBV25-1,CDYEREGVRGELFF
TRBJ1-1,TRBV5-5,CANSLNGDTEAFF
TRBJ2-7,TRBV4-3,CASSQDPGNYEQYF
TRBJ2-1,TRBV11-2,CASSLLTPRESSEQFF
TRBJ1-1,TRBV18,CASSPLNTEAFF
TRBJ1-1,TRBV30,CAWSAGQGGFKAFF
TRBJ1-1,TRBV19,CASRPGQGPAFF
TRBJ1-1,TRBV29-1,CSVLQGYAFF
TRBJ2-7,TRBV5-6,CASSLVAGGREQYF
TRBJ2-7,TRBV4-3,CASSQRDSTYEQYF
TRBJ2-6,TRBV5-6,CASSLIDSGANVLTF
TRBJ1-2,TRBV7-9,CASSPGELYGYTF
TRBJ1-2,TRBV3-1/TRBV3-2,CASSLRSALNYGYTF
TRBJ1-1,TRBV5-1,CASSFWQGDTEAFF
TRBJ2-1,TRBV7-2,CASSSDRGNEQFF
TRBJ2-5,TRBV28,CASSFGQGWETQYF
TRBJ2-2,TRBV7-6,CASSLPGVHGELFF
TRBJ1-2,TRBV5-4,CASSSLREGVDGYTF
TRBJ2-1,TRBV27,CASSPQLRPGAASSYNEQFF
TRBJ2-2,TRBV7-2,CASSRTGRNTGELFF
TRBJ2-5,TRBV2,CASRKRREEQETQYF
TRBJ1-1,TRBV5-1,CASSLEPVNTEAFF
TRBJ2-1,TRBV4-3,CASSLIPEEGYNEQFF